This T cell receptor (beta chain) is drawn from a study of blood T cell repertoires in COVID-19. Study-level information: Samples came from the United States, Italy and Spain, spanning acute and convalescent COVID-19. PBMCs, B-cell-depleted T cells, or T cells provided the cDNA or gDNA that made up the material.

The CDR3 loop spans 16 amino acids. Germline V gene lookup returns CDR1 SSHAT and CDR2 FNYEAQ (reference sequence). As regards this clone: The germline gene is not matched at one end of the junction; a read error may be the cause.

In the authors' workflow: Reference gene primer amplification in the assay estimated nucleated cell counts. Clones were sequenced by immunoSEQ multiplex PCR, and TCRdb holds only the in-frame ones, with some missing. The V and J calls and clone size were taken over from that table, and D and trimming were inferred from the DNA. The sample consists of approximately 70,000 clones, around 76% of them appearing once. The sequenced sample consisted of peripheral blood. This sequence joins TRBV7-7 and TRBJ1-5, with 7 bases that match TRBD1. The sequence was obtained from a human donor in a cohort sampled during active COVID-19. The DNA of the CDR3 is TGTGCTAGCAGCTTAGATCCCACAGGGGATCATCAGCCCCAGCATTTT. Its protein product is CASSLDPTGDHQPQHF.